One sample yielded the 10 T cell receptor beta chains listed below, sequenced in a study of shared clonotypes between healthy human individuals. The table came from immunoSEQ multiplex PCR; TCRdb's copy has only in-frame clones and leaves some out. The repertoire holds approximately 1.5 million clones, with approximately 98.5% as singletons. The sequencing sample was made of naive CD4+ T cells sorted from blood. The subset was: CD45RA+ positively selected. All receptors come from a young man in good health.

The V gene is TRBV7-9, the J gene TRBJ2-2, with D unclear. Between the trimmed V and J ends, which lost 0 bases and 6 bases, there was a span of 8 bases. CDR1 is SEHNR, CDR2 FQNEAQ, per germline (reference sequence). The CDR3 loop spans 14 amino acids. CDR3 residues: CASSLARKAGELFF. DNA of the CDR3: TGTGCCAGCAGCTTAGCCCGGAAGGCCGGGGAGCTGTTTTTT. Drawing the rest from reference TRBV7-9 and TRBJ2-2, the complete variable domain is DTGVSQNPRHKITKRGQNVTFRCDPISEHNRLYWYRQTLGQGPEFLTYFQNEAQLEKSRLLSDRFSAERPKGSFSTLEIQRTEQGDSAMYLCASSLARKAGELFFGEGSRLTVL.

The genes are TRBV19 and TRBJ1-2; 8 nucleotides line up with TRBD1. J was trimmed by 8 bases and V by 6 bases; bases with no gene match: 8. This CDR3 has 13 amino acids. Germline V gene data show CDR1 as LNHDA and CDR2 as SQIVND (reference sequence). CDR3 sequence: CASSPTGAVGYTF. CDR3 bases: TGTGCCAGTAGCCCGACAGGGGCGGTCGGCTACACCTTC.

V gene TRBV6-1 combines with J gene TRBJ1-2, with D perhaps TRBD1 (6 bases). The CDR3 has 16 residues. Germline V CDR1 and CDR2: MNHNS, SASEGT. The V and J ends lost 2 bases and 5 bases respectively, with 18 bases between them. Here the CDR3 reads CASSEIPGGRGYGYTF. The CDR3 DNA reads as TGTGCCAGCAGTGAAATTCCGGGCGGAAGGGGGTATGGCTACACCTTC.

The chain has TRBV5-6 and TRBJ2-7, with D perhaps matching TRBD1 (6 bases). Trimming removed 4 bases at V and 2 bases at J, with 16 bases between. CDR1 and CDR2 from the germline V gene are SGHDT and YYEEEE. This CDR3 is 15 amino acids long. CDR3 loop: CASSPAGTLTYEQYF. CDR3 in DNA: TGTGCCAGCAGCCCCGCCGGGACACTGACCTACGAGCAGTACTTC.

The rearrangement links TRBV7-6 to TRBJ2-1; tentatively, D is TRBD2 (6 bases). The CDR3 consists of 19 residues. Germline V gene sequence: CDR1 SGHVS, CDR2 FNYEAQ. The germline V and J ends were trimmed by 0 bases and 0 bases, with 18 bases remaining between them. CDR3 nucleotide sequence: TGTGCCAGCAGCTTAGCGCGGGACCCAAAAAGTTCCTCCTACAATGAGCAGTTCTTC. Its translation: CASSLARDPKSSSYNEQFF.

The chain links TRBV5-4 to TRBJ2-5; 14 positions match TRBD2. J was trimmed by 7 bases and V by 4 bases; bases with no gene match: 6. The CDR3 sequence is 15 residues long. Germline V CDR1 and CDR2: SGHNT, YYREEE (reference sequence). Here the CDR3 reads CASSRGLAGEGTQYF. DNA of the CDR3: TGTGCCAGCAGCAGGGGACTAGCGGGAGAGGGGACCCAGTACTTC.

V is TRBV2 and J is TRBJ2-1, with 7 bases aligning to TRBD1. CDR1 and CDR2 from the germline V gene are SNHLY and FYNNEI. The CDR3 is 18 amino acids. V lost 5 bases, J lost 4 bases, and 17 bases stayed unmatched. This CDR3 is CASSPGTAEALFYNEQFF. CDR3 coding DNA: TGTGCCAGCAGTCCCGGGACAGCTGAGGCCCTTTTTTACAATGAGCAGTTCTTC.

The J gene is TRBJ1-5, the V gene TRBV6-5; 7 nucleotides line up with TRBD1. The CDR3 is 13 amino acids. The junction had 6 bases not matched to a gene; V was cut back by 6 bases and J by 7 bases. Germline V gene lookup returns CDR1 MNHEY and CDR2 SVGAGI. CDR3 sequence reads: CASSSDRLQPQHF. For the CDR3, the DNA is TGTGCCAGCAGCTCGGACAGGCTACAGCCCCAGCATTTT.

This chain uses TRBV6-5 with TRBJ2-7; D gene ambiguous. CDR1 MNHEY and CDR2 SVGAGI come from the germline V gene. This CDR3 comprises 11 residues. V shed 7 bases and J shed 7 bases, with 11 bases lying between them. CDR3: CASTKLGEQYF. In DNA, the CDR3 is TGTGCCAGCACTAAACTGGGGGAGCAGTACTTC.

The rearrangement links TRBV5-1 to TRBJ2-5; the match to TRBD1 covers 7 bases. The V gene's germline CDR1 is SGHRS and CDR2 YFSETQ. This CDR3 is 15 amino acids long. V gave up 0 bases and J gave up 5 bases; unmatched junction bases: 7. The CDR3 bases are TGCGCCAGCAGCTTGGTAGTAGGGGGCGCGGAGACCCAGTACTTC. As protein: CASSLVVGGAETQYF. Complete variable domain (other parts from reference TRBV5-1 and TRBJ2-5): KAGVTQTPRYLIKTRGQQVTLSCSPISGHRSVSWYQQTPGQGLQFLFEYFSETQRNKGNFPGRFSGRQFSNSRSEMNVSTLELGDSALYLCASSLVVGGAETQYFGPGTRLLVL.